Listed here is a single T cell receptor beta chain. This clonotype was counted only a few times. No cognate antigen has been identified for it. Base qualities were left out, and no much larger clone turns up one base away. This specimen belongs to a study of T-cell reconstitution after alpha-beta-depleted transplantation in children (dated by TCRdb to 2016 to 2018). Regarding the complete study: Using TCR repertoire profiling, the study quantitatively followed how T-cell immune reconstitution unfolded in children after TCRalphabeta/CD19-depleted allogeneic hematopoietic cell transplantation. Summary of the overall study and its limitations: The apparently early recovery of alphabetaT-cell counts about two months after transplant reportedly depended on only several hundred rapidly expanded clones that came from non-depleted graft cells. The high TCRbeta diversity at day 60 in some patients was ascribed to recipient T cells and intrathymic progenitors that had survived conditioning. Hyperexpanded clone frequencies declined over subsequent months; after one year, T-cell counts and TCRbeta diversity were mostly attributed to newly produced T cells.

Looking up the germline V gene yields CDR1 SGDLS and CDR2 YYNGEE. Spanning cysteine to phenylalanine, the CDR3 consists of 14 amino acids. Just CDR3 DNA is preserved here, 42 bases in frame from base 1. The V end loses 4 bases and the J end loses 1 base, and a stretch of 11 bases separates them. What the treatment or condition label conveys for this sample: allogeneic hematopoietic cell transplantation with graft depleted of TCRalphabeta T cells and CD19 B cells. The transplant recipients were children given TCRalphabeta/CD19-depleted allogeneic hematopoietic cell grafts. The library was made by PCR. Sequencing used an Illumina HiSeq 2500. Molecular barcoding was employed in the preparation of TCR libraries, with unique molecular identifiers being used to normalize TCRbeta repertoire quantification. TCRdb handled the public reads itself, with Q25 trimming in fastp and clone calling in MiXCR, and kept productive beta chains. Entries that share a CDR3 protein sequence are merged under the most common genes and DNA. The sample has nearly 350,000 distinct CDR3 sequences on record, around 15% of them singletons. The top ten constitute just over 40% of the sample.

The specimen comprised PBMCs, mostly from graft donor cells, sampled 360 days after TCRalphabeta/CD19-depleted stem cell transplant. This chain joins TRBV9 to TRBJ2-5; the D gene cannot be resolved reliably. This receptor was obtained from a male patient aged 2 to 9 who had a stem cell transplant for acute lymphoblastic leukemia, so the T cells may come from the graft donor. The CDR3 in this case is CASSPDPLQETQYF. The DNA reads TGTGCCAGCAGCCCGGACCCACTCCAAGAGACCCAGTACTTC.